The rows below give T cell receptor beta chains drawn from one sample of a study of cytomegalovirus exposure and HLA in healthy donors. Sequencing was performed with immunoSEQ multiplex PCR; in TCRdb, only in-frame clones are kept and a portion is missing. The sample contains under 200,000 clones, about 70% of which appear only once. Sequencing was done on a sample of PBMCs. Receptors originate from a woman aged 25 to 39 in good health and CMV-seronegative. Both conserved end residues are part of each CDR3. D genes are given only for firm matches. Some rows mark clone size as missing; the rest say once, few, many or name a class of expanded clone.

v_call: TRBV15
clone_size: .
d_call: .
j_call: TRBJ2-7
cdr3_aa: CATSMSWRVQNEQYF
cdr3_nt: TGTGCCACCAGCATGTCTTGGAGGGTTCAGAACGAGCAGTACTTC

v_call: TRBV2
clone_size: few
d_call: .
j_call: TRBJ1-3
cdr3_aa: CASSELRGGTGNTIYF
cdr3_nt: TGTGCCAGCAGTGAACTAAGAGGGGGAACTGGAAACACCATATATTTT

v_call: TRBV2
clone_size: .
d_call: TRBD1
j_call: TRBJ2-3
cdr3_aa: CASSDDRGGTDTQYF
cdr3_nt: TGTGCCAGCAGTGATGACAGGGGAGGCACAGATACGCAGTATTTT

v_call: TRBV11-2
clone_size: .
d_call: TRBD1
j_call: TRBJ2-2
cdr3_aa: CASSYRGPDTGELFF
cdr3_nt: TGTGCCAGCAGCTACAGGGGGCCGGACACCGGGGAGCTGTTTTTT

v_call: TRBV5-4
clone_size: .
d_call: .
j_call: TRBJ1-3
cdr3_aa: CASSQGSGNTIYF
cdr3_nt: TGTGCCAGCAGTCAGGGTTCTGGAAACACCATATATTTT

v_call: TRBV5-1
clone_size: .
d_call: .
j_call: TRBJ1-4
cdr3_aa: CASSREDEKLFF
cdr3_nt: TGCGCCAGCAGCAGGGAGGATGAAAAACTGTTTTTT

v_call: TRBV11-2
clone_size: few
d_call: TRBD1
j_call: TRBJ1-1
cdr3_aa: CASSLGTGSGTEAFF
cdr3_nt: TGTGCCAGCAGCTTAGGGACAGGGTCGGGCACTGAAGCTTTCTTT

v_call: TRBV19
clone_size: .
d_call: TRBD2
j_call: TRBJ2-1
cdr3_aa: CASSPQLGVSGAYNEQFF
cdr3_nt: TGTGCCAGTAGTCCTCAATTGGGGGTGAGCGGGGCCTACAATGAGCAGTTCTTC

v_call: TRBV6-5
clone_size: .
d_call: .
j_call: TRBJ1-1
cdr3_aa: CASSYSHPGCEAFF
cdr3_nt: TGTGCCAGCAGTTACTCACATCCCGGGTGTGAAGCTTTCTTT

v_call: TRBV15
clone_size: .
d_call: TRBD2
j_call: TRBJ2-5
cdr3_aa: CATSRESPGLAVLQETQYF
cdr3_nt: TGTGCCACCAGCAGAGAATCGCCGGGACTAGCGGTACTACAAGAGACCCAGTACTTC

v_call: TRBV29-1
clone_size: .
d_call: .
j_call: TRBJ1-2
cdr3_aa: CSVQNTRGREDYGYTF
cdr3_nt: TGCAGCGTTCAAAACACTAGGGGCAGGGAGGACTATGGCTACACCTTC

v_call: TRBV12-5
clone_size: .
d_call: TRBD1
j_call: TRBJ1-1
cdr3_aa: CASGTTGQGVANTEAFF
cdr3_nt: TGTGCTAGTGGCACAACCGGACAGGGGGTTGCGAACACTGAAGCTTTCTTT

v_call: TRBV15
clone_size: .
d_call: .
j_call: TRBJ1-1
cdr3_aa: CATSRDRNTEAFF
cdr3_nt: TGTGCCACCAGCAGGGACAGGAACACTGAAGCTTTCTTT